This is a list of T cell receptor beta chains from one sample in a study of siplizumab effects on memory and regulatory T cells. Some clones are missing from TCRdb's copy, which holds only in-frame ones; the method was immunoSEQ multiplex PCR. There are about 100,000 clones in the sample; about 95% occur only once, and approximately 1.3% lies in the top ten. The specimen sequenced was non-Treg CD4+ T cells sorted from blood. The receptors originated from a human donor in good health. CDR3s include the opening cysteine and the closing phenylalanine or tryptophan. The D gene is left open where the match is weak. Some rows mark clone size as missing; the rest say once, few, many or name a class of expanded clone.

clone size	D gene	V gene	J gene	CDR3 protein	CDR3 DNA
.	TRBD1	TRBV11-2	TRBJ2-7	CASSPGTASYEQYF	TGTGCCAGCAGCCCCGGGACAGCCTCCTACGAGCAGTACTTC
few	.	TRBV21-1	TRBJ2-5	CASSKLGASGYIGETQYF	TGTGCCAGCAGCAAACTGGGGGCTAGCGGATATATCGGGGAGACCCAGTACTTC
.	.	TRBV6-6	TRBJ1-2	CASRNYGYTF	TGTGCTTCACGTAACTATGGCTACACCTTC
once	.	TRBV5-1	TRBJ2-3	CASSSDPTDTQYF	TGCGCCAGCAGCTCGGACCCCACAGATACGCAGTATTTT
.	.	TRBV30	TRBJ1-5	CAWSKGRDQPQHF	TGTGCCTGGAGTAAGGGGAGGGATCAGCCCCAGCATTTT
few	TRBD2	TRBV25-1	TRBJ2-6	CASSAQRGPSGANVLTF	TGTGCCAGCAGTGCCCAGCGGGGCCCCTCTGGGGCCAACGTCCTGACTTTC
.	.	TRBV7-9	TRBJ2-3	CASSLAGGDTQYF	TGTGCCAGCAGCTTAGCCGGGGGAGATACGCAGTATTTT
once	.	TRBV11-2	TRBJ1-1	CASSPEGARNTEAFF	TGTGCCAGCAGCCCCGAGGGTGCCAGGAACACTGAAGCTTTCTTT
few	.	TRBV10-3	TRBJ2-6	CAISDRVQGAGANVLTF	TGTGCCATCAGTGACCGCGTACAGGGCGCTGGGGCCAACGTCCTGACTTTC
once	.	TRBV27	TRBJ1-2	CASSLRGISDGYTF	TGTGCCAGCAGTTTACGGGGTATATCGGATGGCTACACCTTC
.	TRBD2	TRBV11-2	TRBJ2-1	CASSLAGSSYNEQFF	TGTGCCAGCAGCCTAGCGGGAAGCTCCTACAATGAGCAGTTCTTC
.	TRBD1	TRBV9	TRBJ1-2	CASSVETGGWGYTF	TGTGCCAGCAGCGTAGAAACAGGGGGCTGGGGCTACACCTTC
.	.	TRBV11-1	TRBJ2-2	CASSLVGLDSAGELFF	TGTGCCAGCAGCTTAGTCGGCCTAGATTCTGCCGGGGAGCTGTTTTTT
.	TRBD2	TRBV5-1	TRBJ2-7	CASSSRLAGMYEQYF	TGCGCCAGCAGCAGTCGACTAGCGGGAATGTACGAGCAGTACTTC
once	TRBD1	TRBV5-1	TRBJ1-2	CASSFGQVGPNYGYTF	TGCGCCAGCAGCTTCGGACAGGTTGGCCCAAACTATGGCTACACCTTC
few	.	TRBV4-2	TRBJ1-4	CASSQVMEKLFF	TGTGCCAGCAGCCAAGTTATGGAAAAACTGTTTTTT
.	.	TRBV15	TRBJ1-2	CATSRRDEGGYTF	TGTGCCACCAGCAGGAGGGATGAGGGCGGCTACACCTTC
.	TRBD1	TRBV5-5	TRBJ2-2	CASSPLQGNAGELFF	TGTGCCAGCAGCCCATTACAGGGGAACGCCGGGGAGCTGTTTTTT
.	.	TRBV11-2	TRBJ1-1	CASSLGGNTEAFF	TGTGCCAGCAGCTTAGGGGGGAACACTGAAGCTTTCTTT
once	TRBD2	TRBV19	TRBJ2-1	CASRAPGLAGGSEQFF	TGTGCCAGTAGGGCTCCCGGACTAGCGGGAGGCAGTGAGCAGTTCTTC
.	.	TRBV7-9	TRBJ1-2	CASSLDYGYTF	TGTGCCAGCAGCTTAGACTATGGCTACACCTTC
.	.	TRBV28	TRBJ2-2	CASRSPTGELFF	TGTGCCAGCAGAAGTCCCACCGGGGAGCTGTTTTTT
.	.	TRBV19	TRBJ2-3	CASSIVGTRGADTQYF	TGTGCCAGTAGTATAGTAGGGACGAGGGGTGCAGATACGCAGTATTTT
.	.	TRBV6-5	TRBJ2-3	CASSIRRLTDTQYF	TGTGCCAGCAGCATACGGAGACTCACAGATACGCAGTATTTT
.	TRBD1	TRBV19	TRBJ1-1	CASSMVSGGPLNTEAFF	TGTGCCAGTAGTATGGTGTCAGGGGGGCCCTTGAACACTGAAGCTTTCTTT
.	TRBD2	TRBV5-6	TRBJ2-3	CASSLSREVESTDTQYF	TGTGCCAGCAGCTTGTCACGGGAGGTTGAGAGCACAGATACGCAGTATTTT
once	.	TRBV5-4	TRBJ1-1	CASSSAVLNTEAFF	TGTGCCAGCAGCTCGGCGGTCTTGAACACTGAAGCTTTCTTT
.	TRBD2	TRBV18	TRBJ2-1	CASSLTSGSLGYNEQFF	TGTGCCAGCTCACTCACTAGCGGGAGCCTTGGTTACAATGAGCAGTTCTTC
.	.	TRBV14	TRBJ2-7	CASSQGAGVLEQYF	TGTGCCAGCAGCCAAGGGGCAGGAGTTCTCGAGCAGTACTTC
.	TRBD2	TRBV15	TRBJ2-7	CATSSDVPGLAGAYEQYF	TGTGCCACCAGCAGTGACGTACCGGGACTAGCGGGAGCCTACGAGCAGTACTTC
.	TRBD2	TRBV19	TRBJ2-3	CASRTSGNTDTQYF	TGTGCCAGTAGAACTAGCGGGAACACAGATACGCAGTATTTT
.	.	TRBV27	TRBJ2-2	CASRLGGDRVRILYNTGELFF	TGTGCCAGCAGACTTGGGGGGGACAGAGTGCGGATTCTGTACAACACCGGGGAGCTGTTTTTT
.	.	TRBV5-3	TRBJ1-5	CARSRGTALNQPQHF	TGTGCCAGAAGCCGAGGGACGGCACTTAATCAGCCCCAGCATTTT
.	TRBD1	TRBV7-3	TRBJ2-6	CASSLFAQGSSGANVLTF	TGTGCCAGCAGCTTATTCGCACAGGGGAGCTCTGGGGCCAACGTCCTGACTTTC
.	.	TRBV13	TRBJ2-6	CASSLGGGISGANVLTF	TGTGCCAGCAGCTTAGGCGGGGGTATCTCTGGGGCCAACGTCCTGACTTTC
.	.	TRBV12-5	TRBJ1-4	CASGLVDHLRNPIRPTNEKLFF	TGTGCTAGTGGTTTGGTTGATCACCTCAGGAACCCTATTCGCCCAACTAATGAAAAACTGTTTTTT
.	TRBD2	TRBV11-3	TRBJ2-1	CASSPGGPNNEQFF	TGTGCCAGCAGCCCGGGGGGGCCTAACAATGAGCAGTTCTTC
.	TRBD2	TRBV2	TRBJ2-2	CASRTSGKELFF	TGTGCCAGCAGGACTAGCGGGAAGGAGCTGTTTTTT
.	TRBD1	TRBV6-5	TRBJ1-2	CASSLRDRGGGYTF	TGTGCCAGCAGTCTCCGGGACAGGGGGGGAGGCTACACCTTC
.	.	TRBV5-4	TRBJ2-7	CASSPYRERYEQYF	TGTGCCAGCAGCCCGTACAGGGAGAGGTACGAGCAGTACTTC
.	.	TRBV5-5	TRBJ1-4	CASSLAQGFGEKLFF	TGTGCCAGCAGCTTGGCTCAGGGGTTCGGTGAAAAACTGTTTTTT
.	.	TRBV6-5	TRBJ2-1	CASRPDYSYNEQFF	TGTGCCAGCAGACCGGACTATTCCTACAATGAGCAGTTCTTC
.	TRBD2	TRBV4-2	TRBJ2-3	CASSQDLRGRFGTDTQYF	TGTGCCAGCAGCCAAGATCTACGCGGGAGATTCGGCACAGATACGCAGTATTTT
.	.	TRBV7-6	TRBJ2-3	CASSRVGGRTSTDTQYF	TGTGCCAGCAGCCGGGTGGGCGGGCGCACTAGCACAGATACGCAGTATTTT
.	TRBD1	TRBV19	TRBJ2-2	CASSIGQGNTGELFF	TGTGCCAGTAGTATAGGACAGGGGAACACCGGGGAGCTGTTTTTT
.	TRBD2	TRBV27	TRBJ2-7	CASRSRLAGGYEQYF	TGTGCCAGCAGATCTAGACTAGCGGGAGGGTACGAGCAGTACTTC
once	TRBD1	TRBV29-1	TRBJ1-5	CSVSRRGGEPQHF	TGCAGCGTGTCCCGCAGGGGGGGAGAGCCCCAGCATTTT
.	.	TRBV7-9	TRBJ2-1	CASSFLGGRFNNEQFF	TGTGCCAGCAGCTTTTTAGGCGGGCGGTTCAACAATGAGCAGTTCTTC